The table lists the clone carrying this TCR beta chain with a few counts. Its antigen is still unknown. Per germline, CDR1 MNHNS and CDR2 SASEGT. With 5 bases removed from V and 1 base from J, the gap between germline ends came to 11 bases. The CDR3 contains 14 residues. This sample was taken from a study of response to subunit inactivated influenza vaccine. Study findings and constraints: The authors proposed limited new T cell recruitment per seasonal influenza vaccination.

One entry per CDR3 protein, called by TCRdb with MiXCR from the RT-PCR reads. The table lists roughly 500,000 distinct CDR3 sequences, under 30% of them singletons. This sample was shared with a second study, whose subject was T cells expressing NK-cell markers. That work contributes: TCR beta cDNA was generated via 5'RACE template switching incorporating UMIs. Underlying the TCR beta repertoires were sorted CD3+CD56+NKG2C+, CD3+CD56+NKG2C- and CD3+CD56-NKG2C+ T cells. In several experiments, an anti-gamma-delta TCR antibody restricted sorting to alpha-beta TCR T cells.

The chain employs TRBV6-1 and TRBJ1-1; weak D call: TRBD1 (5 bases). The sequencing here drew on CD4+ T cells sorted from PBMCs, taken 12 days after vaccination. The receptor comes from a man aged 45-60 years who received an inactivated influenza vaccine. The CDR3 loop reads CASSRAGTNTEAFF. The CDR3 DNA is TGTGCCAGCAGTCGTGCGGGGACGAACACTGAAGCTTTCTTT.